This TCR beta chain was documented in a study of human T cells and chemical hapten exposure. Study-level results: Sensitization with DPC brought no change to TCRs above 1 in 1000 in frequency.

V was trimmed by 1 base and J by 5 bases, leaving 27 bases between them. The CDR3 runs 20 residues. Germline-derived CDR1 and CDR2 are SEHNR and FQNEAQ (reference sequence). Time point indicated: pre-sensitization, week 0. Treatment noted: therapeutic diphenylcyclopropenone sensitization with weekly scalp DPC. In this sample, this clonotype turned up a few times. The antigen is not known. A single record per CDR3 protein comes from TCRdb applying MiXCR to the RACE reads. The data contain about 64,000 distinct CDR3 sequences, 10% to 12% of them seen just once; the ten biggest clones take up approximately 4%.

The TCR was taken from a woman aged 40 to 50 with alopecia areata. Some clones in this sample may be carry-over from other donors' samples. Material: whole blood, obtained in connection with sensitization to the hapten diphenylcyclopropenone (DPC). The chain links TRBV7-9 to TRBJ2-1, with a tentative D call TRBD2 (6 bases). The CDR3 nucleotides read TGTGCCAGCAGCTTAGAGTGGAGAGGGTCGACTAGTATCGTCCACAATGAGCAGTTCTTC. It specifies CASSLEWRGSTSIVHNEQFF. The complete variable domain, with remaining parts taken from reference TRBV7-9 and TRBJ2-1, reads DTGVSQNPRHKITKRGQNVTFRCDPISEHNRLYWYRQTLGQGPEFLTYFQNEAQLEKSRLLSDRFSAERPKGSFSTLEIQRTEQGDSAMYLCASSLEWRGSTSIVHNEQFFGPGTRLTVL.